The 30 T cell receptor beta chains reported below all come from one sample, sequenced in a study of blood T cell repertoires in COVID-19. Sequenced by immunoSEQ multiplex PCR; TCRdb stores in-frame clones only, minus some. Counted here are around 290,000 clones, approximately 91% occurring once; the ten biggest clones make up less than 2%. The source material was PBMCs or T cells enriched from blood (not recorded which). These receptors were taken from a woman in her thirties or forties who had recovered from COVID-19.

This chain uses TRBV30 with TRBJ2-7; D might be TRBD1 (5 bases). This CDR3 comprises 15 residues. Germline lookup yields CDR1 GTSNPN and CDR2 SVGIG (reference sequence). The V and J ends lost 0 bases and 2 bases respectively, with 14 bases between them. The CDR3: CAWSVRQFPTYEQYF. The CDR3 DNA reads TGTGCCTGGAGTGTACGACAGTTCCCTACCTACGAGCAGTACTTC.

The gene calls are TRBV7-2 and TRBJ1-2; perhaps TRBD1 as D (5 bases). Trimming removed 4 bases at V and 3 bases at J, with 9 bases between. The germline gives CDR1 SGHTA, CDR2 FQGNSA. The CDR3 is made up of 13 amino acids. The CDR3 here is CASSYDRHYGYTF. CDR3 DNA: TGTGCCAGCAGCTACGACAGACACTATGGCTACACCTTC.

This clone occurred a few times. The chain uses TRBV7-9 and TRBJ2-1; D might be TRBD2 (7 bases). Trimming removed 3 bases from V and 0 bases from J, with 12 bases in between. The CDR3 is 16 amino acids. CDR1 is SEHNR, CDR2 FQNEAQ, per germline (reference sequence). CDR3 in DNA: TGTGCCAGCAGCTTGCGGGGGCCGAGCTCCTACAATGAGCAGTTCTTC. It is translated as CASSLRGPSSYNEQFF.

CDR3: CATSRPGQGAYEQYF. In DNA, the CDR3 is TGTGCCACCAGCAGACCGGGACAGGGCGCCTACGAGCAGTACTTC. This chain links TRBV15 with TRBJ2-7; 9 nucleotides line up with TRBD1. V shed 2 bases and J 2 bases; nucleotides not matched to a gene: 4. The CDR3 consists of 15 residues. Germline values: CDR1 LNHNV, CDR2 YYDKDF (reference sequence).

The gene calls are TRBV4-3 and TRBJ1-4; D is uncertain. The length of the CDR3 is 16 residues. Trimming cost V 0 bases and J 7 bases, with 15 bases left between them. Germline V gene lookup returns CDR1 LGHNA and CDR2 YSLEER. In DNA form, the CDR3 reads TGCGCCAGCAGCCAAGACATGGGCCTTCGGGGTGAAAAACTGTTTTTT. Translated: CASSQDMGLRGEKLFF.

The V gene is TRBV4-1, the J gene TRBJ1-2; tentatively, D is TRBD1 (5 bases). CDR1 MGHRA and CDR2 YSYEKL come from the germline V gene. This CDR3 comprises 14 residues. The germline V and J ends were trimmed by 3 bases and 2 bases, with 10 bases remaining between them. CDR3 residues: CASSQPDRNYGYTF. The CDR3 nucleotides read TGCGCCAGCAGCCAGCCCGACAGAAACTATGGCTACACCTTC.

This clone was seen once. This chain joins TRBV11-2 and TRBJ1-2, with 9 bases fitting TRBD1. The CDR3 covers 15 residues. V lost 4 bases, J lost 6 bases, and 9 bases stayed unmatched. Germline CDR1 and CDR2: SGHAT and FQNNGV. This chain's CDR3 is CASSSPGQGFHGYTF. The CDR3 bases are TGTGCCAGCAGCTCGCCGGGACAGGGTTTTCATGGCTACACCTTC.

V usage is TRBV6-5 and J usage is TRBJ2-7; a possible D gene is TRBD2 (5 bases). The V end was cut by 2 bases, the J end by 3 bases, with 11 bases between. The CDR3 is made up of 14 amino acids. Per germline, CDR1 MNHEY and CDR2 SVGAGI. CDR3 amino acids: CASSYGLAGYEQYF. The CDR3 DNA sequence: TGTGCCAGCAGTTACGGGCTAGCTGGCTACGAGCAGTACTTC.

The chain combines TRBV19 with TRBJ1-6, with 9 bases fitting TRBD1. This CDR3 contains 17 residues. Trimming cost V 6 bases and J 9 bases; bases outside gene matches: 15. Germline V gives CDR1 LNHDA, CDR2 SQIVND (reference sequence). The CDR3 coding sequence is TGTGCCAGTAGGGCTCGTACGGGGACAGGGATTTTTTCACCCCTCCACTTT. Residues: CASRARTGTGIFSPLHF.

This rearrangement joins TRBV7-2 to TRBJ1-2; a weak D match, TRBD1 (5 bases). V lost 5 bases and J lost 8, with 24 bases in between. There are 16 residues in the CDR3. CDR1 SGHTA and CDR2 FQGNSA come from the germline V gene. CDR3 bases: TGTGCCAGCAGCCTAGTTAGGACACAGGTTTATCGGGGCTACACCTTC. Protein: CASSLVRTQVYRGYTF.

The genes are TRBV5-4 and TRBJ2-5, with 11 bases lining up with TRBD1. CDR3 length equals 15 residues. V was clipped by 5 bases and J by 5 bases; unmatched bases: 8. Germline CDR1 SGHNT, CDR2 YYREEE (reference sequence). CDR3 in amino acids: CASSRTGGALETQYF. The CDR3 DNA reads TGTGCCAGCAGTCGGACAGGGGGCGCTTTGGAGACCCAGTACTTC.

The chain combines TRBV13 with TRBJ2-3; D gene ambiguous. Germline V gene data show CDR1 as PRHDT and CDR2 as FYEKMQ (reference sequence). The CDR3 extends over 15 amino acids. V lost 5 bases and J 2 bases, leaving 14 bases between the germline ends. In DNA, the CDR3 is TGTGCCAGCAGCCCCCGGAGACTGACCACAGATACGCAGTATTTT. Translated, it gives CASSPRRLTTDTQYF.

The chain uses TRBV5-1 and TRBJ1-2; TRBD1 is a possible D gene (5 bases). Trimming left V 4 bases short and J 6 bases short, with 13 bases between. CDR1 is SGHRS and CDR2 is YFSETQ in the germline V gene. The CDR3 loop spans 13 amino acids. CDR3 sequence: CASSLGGSDGYTF. CDR3 sequence (DNA): TGCGCCAGCAGCCTCGGGGGGTCGGATGGCTACACCTTC.

The V gene is TRBV9, the J gene TRBJ1-1; 9 nucleotides line up with TRBD1. Germline V gene lookup returns CDR1 SGDLS and CDR2 YYNGEE. This CDR3 is built from 15 residues. Germline trimming cut 0 bases from V and 3 bases from J; bases unmatched to any gene: 3. CDR3 loop: CASSVGRTGDTEAFF. The CDR3, as DNA: TGTGCCAGCAGCGTAGGGCGGACAGGGGACACTGAAGCTTTCTTT.

This chain links TRBV7-2 with TRBJ1-5; 7 bases fit TRBD1. The CDR3 is 16 residues long. V lost 3 bases and J lost 0; bases outside the gene matches: 5. Germline V gives CDR1 SGHTA, CDR2 FQGNSA. CDR3: CASSFRDRYSNQPQHF. CDR3 in DNA: TGTGCCAGCAGCTTCCGGGACAGATATAGCAATCAGCCCCAGCATTTT.

V gene TRBV27 combines with J gene TRBJ2-1, with 7 bases lining up with TRBD2. The junction had 6 bases not matched to a gene; V was cut back by 5 bases and J by 2 bases. The CDR3 runs to 15 residues. Germline values: CDR1 MNHEY, CDR2 SMNVEV (reference sequence). The CDR3 here is CASSNGGVTYNEQFF. The CDR3 nucleotides read TGTGCCAGCAGTAATGGGGGGGTCACCTACAATGAGCAGTTCTTC.

The chain uses TRBV21-1 and TRBJ2-7; the table assigns TRBD1, which was not confirmed against the DNA. TRBV21-1 has pseudogene status. CDR3 length: 15 residues. CDR3: CASSTPGHSPYEQYF. The CDR3 DNA reads TGTGCCAGCAGCACCCCGGGACACTCCCCCTACGAGCAGTACTTC.

The J gene is TRBJ2-4, the V gene TRBV7-2; TRBD1 aligns across 7 bases. Looked up from germline, CDR1 is SGHTA and CDR2 is FQGNSA. The CDR3 consists of 14 residues. V lost 6 bases to trimming and J lost 12 bases; unmatched junction nucleotides: 14. The CDR3 sequence: CASSFRQGGGDQYF. The CDR3 nucleotides read TGTGCCAGCAGTTTCCGACAGGGTGGTGGTGATCAGTACTTC.

This clone was seen just once. The chain combines TRBV3-1 (or the pseudogene TRBV3-2) with TRBJ1-6; D is uncertain. Germline values: CDR1 LGHDT, CDR2 YNNKEL (reference sequence). V shed 1 base and J shed 6 bases, with 7 bases lying between them. CDR3 size: 14 residues. The CDR3 DNA is TGTGCCAGCAGCCAAGTTCCCTTTAATTCACCCCTCCACTTT. It encodes CASSQVPFNSPLHF.

The rearrangement uses TRBV5-1 and TRBJ2-1; 10 nucleotides line up with TRBD2. CDR1 is SGHRS and CDR2 is YFSETQ in the germline V gene. Trimming removed 4 bases from V and 3 bases from J; junction bases left unmatched: 7. The CDR3 covers 16 residues. CDR3 amino acids: CASSPEIAGGYNEQFF. CDR3 nucleotide sequence: TGCGCCAGCAGCCCCGAGATAGCGGGGGGCTACAATGAGCAGTTCTTC.

The chain recombines TRBV5-1 with TRBJ2-7, with 13 bases that match TRBD2. Germline CDR1 and CDR2: SGHRS and YFSETQ. The V segment lost 6 bases and the J segment 6 bases; nucleotides outside the gene matches: 9. This CDR3 has 15 amino acids. The CDR3, as DNA: TGCGCCAGCACCTGGGGGACTAGCGGGATGCGCGAGCAGTACTTC. It specifies CASTWGTSGMREQYF.

The chain combines TRBV12-3 or TRBV12-4 with TRBJ1-2; D not certain. The V and J ends lost 1 base and 9 bases respectively, with 12 bases between them. This CDR3 is built from 13 residues. The CDR3 here is CASSLGLTRSYTF. CDR3 nucleotides: TGTGCCAGCAGTTTAGGTTTGACGCGGAGCTACACCTTC.

The V gene is TRBV2, the J gene TRBJ2-3; perhaps TRBD2 as D (6 bases). The ends were cut back, 10 bases at V and 6 bases at J, with 23 bases in the middle. The CDR3 extends over 15 amino acids. Germline V gene lookup returns CDR1 SNHLY and CDR2 FYNNEI. CDR3 loop: CATSAPRYGGDTQYF. The DNA for the CDR3 is TGTGCCACGTCCGCCCCCCGCTATGGAGGGGATACGCAGTATTTT. The full variable domain, completed using reference TRBV2 and TRBJ2-3, is EPEVTQTPSHQVTQMGQEVILRCVPISNHLYFYWYRQILGQKVEFLVSFYNNEISEKSEIFDDQFSVERPDGSNFTLKIRSTKLEDSAMYFCATSAPRYGGDTQYFGPGTRLTVL.

This clone was counted many times. The CDR3 region has the DNA TGTGCTGAGGAGTGGTCGCATGGCTACACCTTC. Amino acid sequence: CAEEWSHGYTF. The chain is built from TRBV7-9 and TRBJ1-2; D is uncertain. Germline V gene sequence: CDR1 SEHNR, CDR2 FQNEAQ (reference sequence). There are 11 residues in the CDR3.

This chain's CDR3 is CASSPREGANTEAFF. The CDR3 DNA reads as TGTGCCAGTAGTCCCCGGGAAGGCGCGAACACTGAAGCTTTCTTT. The chain employs TRBV19 and TRBJ1-1; D is ambiguous. The CDR3 covers 15 residues. CDR1 is LNHDA, CDR2 SQIVND, per germline (reference sequence). Between the trimmed V and J ends, which lost 5 bases and 1 base, there was a span of 14 bases.

The V call is TRBV5-1, the J call TRBJ1-1; D call uncertain. The V gene lost 2 bases and the J gene lost 1 base, with 12 bases spanning the gap. This CDR3 has 15 amino acids. CDR1 and CDR2 (germline): SGHRS, YFSETQ. DNA of the CDR3: TGCGCCAGCAGCTTTATTTCGAGCGGGAACACTGAAGCTTTCTTT. Translating gives CASSFISSGNTEAFF.

This clone appeared once. The chain recombines TRBV11-3 with TRBJ2-3; tentative D call: TRBD1 (6 bases). Germline CDR1 SGHNT, CDR2 YENEEA. With 5 bases removed from V and 0 bases from J, the gap between germline ends came to 9 bases. The CDR3 length is 14 residues. The CDR3 here is CASSPGQSTDTQYF. The CDR3 nucleotides are TGTGCCAGCAGCCCTGGACAGAGCACAGATACGCAGTATTTT.

The chain recombines TRBV5-5 with TRBJ1-2; D is ambiguous. With 1 base removed from V and 3 bases from J, the gap between germline ends came to 7 bases. CDR1 and CDR2 (germline): SGHKS, YYEKEE (reference sequence). The CDR3 is 13 residues long. The CDR3 nucleotides are TGTGCCAGCAGCTTGTACGTAGACTATGGCTACACCTTC. Its translation: CASSLYVDYGYTF.

The gene calls are TRBV19 and TRBJ1-3, with 7 nucleotides matching TRBD1. Trimming took 6 bases from V and 5 from J; bases not matched to a gene: 7. The germline V gene has CDR1 LNHDA and CDR2 SQIVND (reference sequence). This CDR3 comprises 14 residues. This CDR3 reads CASREQGTRNTIYF. CDR3 nucleotides: TGTGCCAGTAGGGAACAGGGGACTCGAAACACCATATATTTT.

This chain connects TRBV3-1 (or the pseudogene TRBV3-2) to TRBJ1-5; tentatively, D is TRBD1 (6 bases). This CDR3 is 14 amino acids long. The germline CDR1 and CDR2 sequences are LGHDT and YNNKEL (reference sequence). Trimming stripped 4 bases from V and 5 bases from J, with 12 bases between. The CDR3 DNA sequence: TGTGCCAGCAGCCTCCGGGACACCGATCAGCCCCAGCATTTT. Protein: CASSLRDTDQPQHF.